Given below is one T cell receptor beta chain in context. Its antigen remains unknown. Using immunoSEQ multiplex PCR, the repertoire was profiled, and TCRdb retains in-frame clones only, with some absent. The sample records 150,000 to 200,000 clones, 85% being singletons. This sample is drawn from a study of cytomegalovirus exposure and HLA in healthy donors. Study-level results: There were under 200 TCR beta chains listed as cytomegalovirus-associated. It was confirmed in vitro that three of the CMV-associated chains were specific for CMV antigens.

The sequenced material came from PBMCs. The TCR was taken from a man younger than 35 in good health and CMV-seropositive.

The CDR3 is CASTLDMNNEQFF. The DNA of the CDR3 is TGTGCCAGCACCTTGGACATGAACAATGAGCAGTTCTTC. This chain links TRBV6-1 with TRBJ2-1; D perhaps matches TRBD1 (5 bases). The V gene lost 7 bases and the J gene lost 5 bases, with 12 bases spanning the gap. This CDR3 contains 13 residues. CDR1 and CDR2 from the germline V gene are MNHNS and SASEGT.